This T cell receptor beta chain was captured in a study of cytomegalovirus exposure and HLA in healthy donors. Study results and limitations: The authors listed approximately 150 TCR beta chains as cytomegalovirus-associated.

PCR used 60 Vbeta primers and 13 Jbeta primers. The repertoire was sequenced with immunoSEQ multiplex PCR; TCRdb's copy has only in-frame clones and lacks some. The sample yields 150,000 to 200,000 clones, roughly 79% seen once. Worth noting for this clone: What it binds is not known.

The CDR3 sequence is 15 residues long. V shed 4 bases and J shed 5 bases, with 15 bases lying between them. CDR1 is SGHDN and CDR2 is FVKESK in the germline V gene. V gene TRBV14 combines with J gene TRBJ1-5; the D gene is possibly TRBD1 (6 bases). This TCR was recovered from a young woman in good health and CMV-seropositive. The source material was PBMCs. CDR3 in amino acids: CASSLTGAGDQPQHF. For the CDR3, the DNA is TGTGCCAGCAGCCTGACTGGGGCAGGGGATCAGCCCCAGCATTTT.